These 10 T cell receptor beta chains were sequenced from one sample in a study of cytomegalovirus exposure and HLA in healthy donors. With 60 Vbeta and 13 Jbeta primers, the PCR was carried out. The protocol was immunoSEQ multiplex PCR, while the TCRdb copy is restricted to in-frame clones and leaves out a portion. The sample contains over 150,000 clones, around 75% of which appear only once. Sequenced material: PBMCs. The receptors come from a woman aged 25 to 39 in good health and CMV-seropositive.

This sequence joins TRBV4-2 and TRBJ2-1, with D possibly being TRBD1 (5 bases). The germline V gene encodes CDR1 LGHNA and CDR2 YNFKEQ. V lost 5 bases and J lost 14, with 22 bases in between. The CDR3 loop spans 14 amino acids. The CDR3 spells CASSSRAGKGNKFF. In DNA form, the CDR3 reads TGTGCCAGCAGCTCCCGAGCCGGAAAGGGGAATAAGTTCTTC.

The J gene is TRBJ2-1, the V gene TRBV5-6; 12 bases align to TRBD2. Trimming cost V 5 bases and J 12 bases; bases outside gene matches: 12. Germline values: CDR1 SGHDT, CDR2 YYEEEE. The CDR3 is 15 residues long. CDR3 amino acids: CASSYGTSGPDSQFF. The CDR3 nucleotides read TGTGCCAGCAGTTACGGGACTAGCGGGCCCGACTCGCAGTTCTTC.

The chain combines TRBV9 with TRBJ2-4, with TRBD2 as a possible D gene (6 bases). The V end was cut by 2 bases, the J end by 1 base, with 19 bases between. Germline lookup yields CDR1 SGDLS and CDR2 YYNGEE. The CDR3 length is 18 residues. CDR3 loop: CASSVDTPGVGAKNIQYF. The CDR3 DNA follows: TGTGCCAGCAGCGTGGACACGCCGGGGGTTGGGGCCAAAAACATTCAGTACTTC.

As DNA, the CDR3 is TGTGCCAGCAGTGAAGTGAGGGAGCAGTACTTC. It yields the protein CASSEVREQYF. The genes are TRBV6-1 and TRBJ2-5; a weak D match, TRBD2 (5 bases). V dropped 1 base and J dropped 11 bases, with 8 bases sitting between them. This CDR3 comprises 11 residues. Germline loops: CDR1 MNHNS, CDR2 SASEGT.

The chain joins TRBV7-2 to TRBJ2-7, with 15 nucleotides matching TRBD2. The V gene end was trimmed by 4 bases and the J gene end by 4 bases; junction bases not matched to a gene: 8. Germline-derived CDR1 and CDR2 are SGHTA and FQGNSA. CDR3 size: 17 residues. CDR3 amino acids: CASSSGTSGRFSYEQYF. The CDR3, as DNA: TGTGCCAGCAGCTCCGGGACTAGCGGGAGGTTTTCTTACGAGCAGTACTTC.

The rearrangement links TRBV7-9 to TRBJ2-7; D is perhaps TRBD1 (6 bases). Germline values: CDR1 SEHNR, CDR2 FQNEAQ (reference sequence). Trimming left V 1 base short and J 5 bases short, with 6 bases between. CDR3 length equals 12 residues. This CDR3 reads CASSLEGDEQYF. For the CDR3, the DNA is TGTGCCAGCAGCTTAGAGGGGGACGAGCAGTACTTC.

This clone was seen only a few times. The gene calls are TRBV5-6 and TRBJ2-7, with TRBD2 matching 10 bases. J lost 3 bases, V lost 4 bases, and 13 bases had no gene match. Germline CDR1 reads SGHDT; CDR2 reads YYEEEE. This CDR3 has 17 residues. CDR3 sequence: CASSPNIAGGWLYEQYF. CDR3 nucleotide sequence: TGTGCCAGCAGCCCAAACATAGCGGGAGGCTGGCTCTACGAGCAGTACTTC.

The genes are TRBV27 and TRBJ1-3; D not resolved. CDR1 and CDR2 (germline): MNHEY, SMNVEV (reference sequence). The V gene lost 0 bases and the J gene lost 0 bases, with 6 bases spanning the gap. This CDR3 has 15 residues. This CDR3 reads CASSLSASSGNTIYF. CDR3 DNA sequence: TGTGCCAGCAGTTTATCGGCCAGCTCTGGAAACACCATATATTTT.

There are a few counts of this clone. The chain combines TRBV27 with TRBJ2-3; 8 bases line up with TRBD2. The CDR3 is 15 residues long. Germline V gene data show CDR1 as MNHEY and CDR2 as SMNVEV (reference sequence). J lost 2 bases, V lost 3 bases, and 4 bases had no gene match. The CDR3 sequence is CASSFSGTTTDTQYF. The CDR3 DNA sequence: TGTGCCAGCAGTTTTAGCGGGACCACCACAGATACGCAGTATTTT.

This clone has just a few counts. This chain's CDR3 is CASSLRQGFTEAFF. The CDR3 region has the DNA TGTGCCAGCAGCTTGAGACAGGGCTTCACTGAAGCTTTCTTT. The rearrangement links TRBV7-6 to TRBJ1-1, with 7 bases aligning to TRBD1. After removal of 3 bases from V and 4 bases from J, the junction contained 5 bases not matched to a gene. CDR1 and CDR2 from the germline V gene are SGHVS and FNYEAQ. The CDR3 loop spans 14 amino acids.